This T cell receptor (beta chain) was obtained from a study of vaccination effects on CD4 cells after COVID-19. Before any sequencing was done, the ViraFEST assay used viral peptide pools to expand antigen-specific CD4+ T cells. On day 10 of culture, CD4+ T cells were separated out. Participants each got two BNT162b2 or mRNA-1273 vaccine doses. Absence of prior SARS-CoV-2 infection characterized the vaccine recipients, who showed negative nucleocapsid antibodies. With around 10 ug/ml peptides and around 9.9 IU/ml IL-2, a few million PBMC per well were cultured. Half the medium was replaced with IL-2 medium on days 3 and 7. The CDR3 consists of 15 residues. Trimming removed 4 bases from V and 3 bases from J; junction bases left unmatched: 6. Per the germline V gene, CDR1 is LGHDT and CDR2 is YNNKEL (reference sequence). Note on this clone: The antigen remains unidentified.

Clones were sequenced by immunoSEQ multiplex PCR, and TCRdb holds only the in-frame ones, with some missing. The sample carries about 31,000 clones, 80% to 85% recorded once. This specimen was CD4+ T cells from PBMCs cultured with SARS-CoV-2 spike peptides, taken after COVID-19 vaccination. J is TRBJ2-3 and V is TRBV3-1 (or the pseudogene TRBV3-2), with 8 bases fitting TRBD2. The receptor's source is a human donor who received a COVID-19 vaccine. Some clones in this sample may be carry-over from other donors' samples. As DNA, the CDR3 is TGTGCCAGCAGCCGCAGCGGGGGAGTAACAGATACGCAGTATTTT. This sequence encodes CASSRSGGVTDTQYF.